This TCR beta chain was identified in a study of PD-L1 blockade in urothelial cancer. On the study more broadly: Patients commenced intravenous atezolizumab, 1,200 mg every 3 weeks, at some point between 2013 and 2015. Patients previously received 0 to 3 chemotherapy regimens. Across blood samples, T cells had a median count of about 140,000.

Time point noted: pretreatment peripheral blood. TCRdb's copy holds only in-frame clones and misses some; the assay was immunoSEQ multiplex PCR. The sample has 50,000 or so clones; roughly 75% are singletons. Trimming took 5 bases from V and 6 from J; bases not matched to a gene: 14. The germline CDR1 and CDR2 sequences are PRHDT and FYEKMQ (reference sequence). The CDR3 totals 17 residues. The chain has TRBV13 and TRBJ2-3; 10 bases are shared with TRBD2. The sequence was obtained from an older man with urothelial cancer. The input for sequencing was PBMCs, taken around atezolizumab (anti-PD-L1) treatment. This chain's CDR3 is CASSAGLAGALSDTQYF. The CDR3 DNA reads TGTGCCAGCAGCGCAGGCCTAGCGGGAGCTCTTTCGGATACGCAGTATTTT.